The clone carrying this T cell receptor (beta chain) was counted ten times or more. CDR3 length equals 16 residues. V dropped 3 bases and J dropped 2; count of bases not matched to a gene: 5. Germline V lookup: CDR1 MNHNS, CDR2 SASEGT. These data are taken from a study of CD8+CD57+ T cells in acquired aplastic anemia. Genomic DNA acted as the template from which TCR beta VDJ combination and CDR3 sequence profiling were carried out. TCRdb reanalysed the reads using MiXCR and keeps one entry per CDR3 protein. The table shows about 200,000 distinct CDR3 sequences, with roughly 50% occurring only once. In patients chosen for sequencing, flow cytometry had shown CD8+CD57+ cell expansion.

Material: sorted CD4+, CD8+, or CD8+CD57+ T cells (not recorded which) from PBMCs. This chain links TRBV6-1 with TRBJ2-2; 8 bases agree with TRBD2. This TCR was sampled from a human donor with aplastic anemia. The CDR3 DNA reads as TGTGCCAGCAGTGAGAGGACTAGCCTCAACACCGGGGAGCTGTTTTTT. Protein product: CASSERTSLNTGELFF.